The T cell receptor beta chain under discussion was sequenced for a study of OX40 agonist ivuxolimab in advanced cancers. About the study: In three patients, partial responses were observed, one with hepatocellular carcinoma and two with cutaneous melanoma. General study results and limits: Some patients who did not respond also had low normalized T-cell clonal expansion. Expanded clones tended on average to be more numerous among CD8+ T cells than CD4+. There was clonal expansion of CD4+ and CD8+ blood T cells by week 6 at 0.1 to 3.0 mg/kg.

Profiled with immunoSEQ multiplex PCR; TCRdb holds only in-frame clones, not every one. The repertoire has approximately 60,000 clones, more than 75% of them found once; the top ten carry roughly 2.3%. About this clone: Antigen specificity is unknown.

This receptor was identified in an adult with an advanced solid tumor such as melanoma, head and neck, liver or kidney cancer. The sequenced sample was CD4+ or CD8+ T cells sorted from blood, obtained in a trial of the OX40 agonist ivuxolimab.

CDR3 sequence reads: CASSYRGVTGEQYF. The CDR3 DNA reads TGCGCCAGCAGTTACAGGGGGGTTACGGGCGAGCAGTACTTC. The chain links TRBV4-3 to TRBJ2-7, with 8 bases lining up with TRBD1. CDR1 LGHNA and CDR2 YSLEER come from the germline V gene. V was clipped by 6 bases and J by 6 bases; unmatched bases: 10. The CDR3 is 14 residues long.